The TCR beta chain described here comes from a study of cytomegalovirus exposure and HLA in healthy donors. The trim removed 0 bases at V and 4 bases at J, leaving 7 bases unmatched. Germline assignment: CDR1 SGHTA and CDR2 FQGTGA. CDR3 length equals 17 residues. The assay was immunoSEQ multiplex PCR, and TCRdb's table has in-frame clones only and misses some. In the table there are about 280,000 clones, roughly 90% of which are singletons. The chain has TRBV7-3 and TRBJ2-1, with 9 nucleotides matching TRBD2. Sequenced input: PBMCs. This TCR derives from a woman aged 18-35 years in good health and CMV-seronegative. CDR3 DNA: TGTGCCAGCAGCTTAACGGGGCGGGAGGGAACTTACAATGAGCAGTTCTTC. This codes for CASSLTGREGTYNEQFF.